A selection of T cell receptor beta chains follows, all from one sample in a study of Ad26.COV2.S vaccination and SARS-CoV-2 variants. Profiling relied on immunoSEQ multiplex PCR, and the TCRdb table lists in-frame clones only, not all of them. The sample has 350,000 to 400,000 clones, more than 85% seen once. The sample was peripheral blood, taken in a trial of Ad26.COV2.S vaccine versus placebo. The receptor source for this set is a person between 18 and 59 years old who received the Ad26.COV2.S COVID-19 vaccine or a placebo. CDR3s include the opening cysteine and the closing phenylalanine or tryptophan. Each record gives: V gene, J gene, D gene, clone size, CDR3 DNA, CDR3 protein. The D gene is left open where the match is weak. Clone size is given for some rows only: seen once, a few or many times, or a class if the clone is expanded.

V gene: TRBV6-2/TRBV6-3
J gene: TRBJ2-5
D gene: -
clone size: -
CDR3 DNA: TGTGCCAGCAGTTTTAGGGGTGAGGGGGAGTACTTC
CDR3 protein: CASSFRGEGEYF

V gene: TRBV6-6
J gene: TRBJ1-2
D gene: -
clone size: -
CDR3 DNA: TGTGCCAGCAGTTACTCGAGCAGGCTAGACTATGGCTACACCTTC
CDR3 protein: CASSYSSRLDYGYTF

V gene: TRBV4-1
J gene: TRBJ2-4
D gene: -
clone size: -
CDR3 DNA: TGCGCCAGCAGCCAGCTAAGTATCAGGGCCAAAAACATTCAGTACTTC
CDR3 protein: CASSQLSIRAKNIQYF

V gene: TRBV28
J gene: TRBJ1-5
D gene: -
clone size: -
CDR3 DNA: TGTGCCAGCAGTTTGTATAGGGGAACAAATCAGCCCCAGCATTTT
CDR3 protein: CASSLYRGTNQPQHF

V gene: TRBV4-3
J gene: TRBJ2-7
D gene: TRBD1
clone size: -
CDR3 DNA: TGCGCCAGCAGCCTCGGACAGGGGTACGAGCAGTACTTC
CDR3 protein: CASSLGQGYEQYF

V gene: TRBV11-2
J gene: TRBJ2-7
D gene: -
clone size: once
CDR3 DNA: TGTGCCAGCAGTACTGCCCGACTTTTATTTACCTCCTACGAGCAGTACTTC
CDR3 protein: CASSTARLLFTSYEQYF

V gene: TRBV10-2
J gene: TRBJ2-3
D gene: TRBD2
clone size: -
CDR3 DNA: TGCGCCAGCAGACTAGCGGCCGCGGATACGCAGTATTTT
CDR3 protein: CASRLAAADTQYF

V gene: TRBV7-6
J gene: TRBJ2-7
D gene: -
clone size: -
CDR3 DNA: TGTGCCAGCAGCTTAGGAAGAGGCCTCGGACAGAAACACTCCTACGAGCAGTACTTC
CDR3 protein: CASSLGRGLGQKHSYEQYF

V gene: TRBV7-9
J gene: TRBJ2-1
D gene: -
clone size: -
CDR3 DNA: TGTGCCAGCAGCGGATTGACTGGGTACAATGAGCAGTTCTTC
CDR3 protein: CASSGLTGYNEQFF

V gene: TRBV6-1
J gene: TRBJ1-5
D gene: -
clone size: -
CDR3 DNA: TGTGCCAGCAGTGAGAAAGCAGCCCGCAGCAATCAGCCCCAGCATTTT
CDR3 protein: CASSEKAARSNQPQHF